One and the same sample provided the 4 T cell receptor beta chains below, sequenced in a study of T cell changes during pregnancy in multiple sclerosis. The data were produced by immunoSEQ multiplex PCR, yet TCRdb's version contains in-frame clones alone and is incomplete. The sample carries 70,000 to 75,000 clones, roughly 92% recorded once. The source material was peripheral blood, sampled in the second trimester of pregnancy. Source of these receptors: a female donor with multiple sclerosis, enrolled in a pregnancy study.

This clone has a single count. The genes are TRBV7-8 and TRBJ1-1, with 7 bases lining up with TRBD1. Per germline, CDR1 SGHVS and CDR2 FQNEAQ. The CDR3 spans 14 residues. The V and J ends lost 3 bases and 4 bases, in that order; junction bases with no gene match: 5. This chain's CDR3 is CASSFNRGPTEAFF. The CDR3, as DNA: TGTGCCAGCAGCTTTAACAGGGGCCCCACTGAAGCTTTCTTT.

The rearrangement uses TRBV27 and TRBJ1-2; D perhaps matches TRBD1 (5 bases). Germline values: CDR1 MNHEY, CDR2 SMNVEV (reference sequence). The length of the CDR3 is 13 residues. V was clipped by 5 bases and J by 6 bases, with 13 bases between them. The CDR3 DNA reads as TGTGCCAGCAGTATACATTCCAGGGATGGCTACACCTTC. This gives the protein CASSIHSRDGYTF.

The chain recombines TRBV19 with TRBJ2-4; D gene uncertain. The CDR3 is 14 amino acids. The germline CDR1 and CDR2 sequences are LNHDA and SQIVND (reference sequence). V lost 5 bases and J lost 8, with 16 bases in between. CDR3 amino acids: CASSQARLFDIQYF. CDR3 DNA sequence: TGTGCCAGTAGTCAAGCCAGGCTGTTCGACATTCAGTACTTC.

The CDR3 DNA follows: TGTGCCAGTAGTTCTGGACTAGGCTACAATGAGCAGTTCTTC. Its translation: CASSSGLGYNEQFF. The chain employs TRBV19 and TRBJ2-1, with 7 bases fitting TRBD2. Germline CDR1 is LNHDA and CDR2 is SQIVND (reference sequence). CDR3 length equals 14 residues. Trimming took 5 bases from V and 3 from J; bases not matched to a gene: 4.